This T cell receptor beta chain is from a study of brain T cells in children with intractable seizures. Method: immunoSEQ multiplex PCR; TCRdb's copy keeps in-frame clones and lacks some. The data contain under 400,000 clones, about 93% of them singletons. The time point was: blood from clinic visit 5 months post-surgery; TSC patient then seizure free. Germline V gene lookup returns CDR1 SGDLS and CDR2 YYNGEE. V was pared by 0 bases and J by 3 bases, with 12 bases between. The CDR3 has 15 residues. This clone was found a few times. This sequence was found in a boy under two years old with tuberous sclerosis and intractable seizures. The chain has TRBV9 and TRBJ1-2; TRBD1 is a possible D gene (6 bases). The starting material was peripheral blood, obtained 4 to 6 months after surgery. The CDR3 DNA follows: TGTGCCAGCAGCGTAGTCCCGGACAGCCACTATGGCTACACCTTC. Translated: CASSVVPDSHYGYTF.